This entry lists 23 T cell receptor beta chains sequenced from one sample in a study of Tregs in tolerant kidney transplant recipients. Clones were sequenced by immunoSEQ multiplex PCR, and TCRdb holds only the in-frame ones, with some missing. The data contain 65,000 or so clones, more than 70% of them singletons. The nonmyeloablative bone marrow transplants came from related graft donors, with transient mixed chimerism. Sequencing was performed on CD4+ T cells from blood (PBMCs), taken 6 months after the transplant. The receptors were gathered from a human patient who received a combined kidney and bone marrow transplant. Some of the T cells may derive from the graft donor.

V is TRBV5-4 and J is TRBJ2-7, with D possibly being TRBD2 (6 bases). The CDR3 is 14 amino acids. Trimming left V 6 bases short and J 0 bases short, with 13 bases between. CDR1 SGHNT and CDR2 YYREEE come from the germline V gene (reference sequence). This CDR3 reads CASKSAGSSYEQYF. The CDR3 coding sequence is TGTGCCAGCAAATCCGCCGGGAGCTCCTACGAGCAGTACTTC.

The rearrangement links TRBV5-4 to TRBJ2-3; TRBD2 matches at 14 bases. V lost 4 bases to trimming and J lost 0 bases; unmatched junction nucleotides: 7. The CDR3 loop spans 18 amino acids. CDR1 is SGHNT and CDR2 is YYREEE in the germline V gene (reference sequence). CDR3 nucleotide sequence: TGTGCCAGCAGCCACCCAGGGACTAGCGGGAGCAGCACAGATACGCAGTATTTT. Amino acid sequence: CASSHPGTSGSSTDTQYF.

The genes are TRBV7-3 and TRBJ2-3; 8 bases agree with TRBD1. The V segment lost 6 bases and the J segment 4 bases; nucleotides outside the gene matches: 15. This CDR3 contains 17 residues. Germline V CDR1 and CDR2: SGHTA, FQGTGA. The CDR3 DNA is TGTGCCAGCAGTGACCAGGGCTCAGGGGGCGGACCAGATACGCAGTATTTT. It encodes CASSDQGSGGGPDTQYF.

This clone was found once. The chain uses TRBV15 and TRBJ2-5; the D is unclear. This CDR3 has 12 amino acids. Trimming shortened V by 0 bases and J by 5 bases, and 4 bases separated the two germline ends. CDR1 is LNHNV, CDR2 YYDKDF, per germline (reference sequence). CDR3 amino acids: CATSRDSETQYF. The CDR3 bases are TGTGCCACCAGCAGAGATAGTGAGACCCAGTACTTC.

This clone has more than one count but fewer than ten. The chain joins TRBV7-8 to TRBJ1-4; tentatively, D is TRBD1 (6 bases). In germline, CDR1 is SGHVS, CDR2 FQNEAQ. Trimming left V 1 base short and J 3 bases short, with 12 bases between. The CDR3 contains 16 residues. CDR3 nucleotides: TGTGCCAGCAGCTTAGGATGGGGGCAGGCTAATGAAAAACTGTTTTTT. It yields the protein CASSLGWGQANEKLFF.

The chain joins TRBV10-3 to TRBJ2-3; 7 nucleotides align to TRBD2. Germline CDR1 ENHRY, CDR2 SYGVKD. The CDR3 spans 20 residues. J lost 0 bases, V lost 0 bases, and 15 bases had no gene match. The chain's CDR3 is CAISESRWTRPNISTDTQYF. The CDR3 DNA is TGTGCCATCAGTGAGTCTAGGTGGACTAGGCCCAATATCAGCACAGATACGCAGTATTTT.

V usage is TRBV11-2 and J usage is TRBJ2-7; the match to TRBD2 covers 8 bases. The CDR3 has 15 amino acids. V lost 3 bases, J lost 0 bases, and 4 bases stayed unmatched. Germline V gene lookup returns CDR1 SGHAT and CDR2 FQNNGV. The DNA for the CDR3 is TGTGCCAGCAGCTTTAATAGCGGGGCCTCCTACGAGCAGTACTTC. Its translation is CASSFNSGASYEQYF.

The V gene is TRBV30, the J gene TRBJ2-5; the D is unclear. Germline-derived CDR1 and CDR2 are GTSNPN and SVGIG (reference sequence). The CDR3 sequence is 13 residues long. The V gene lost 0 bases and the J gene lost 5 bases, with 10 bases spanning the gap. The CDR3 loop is CAWSVRVWETQYF. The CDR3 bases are TGTGCCTGGAGTGTACGGGTATGGGAGACCCAGTACTTC.

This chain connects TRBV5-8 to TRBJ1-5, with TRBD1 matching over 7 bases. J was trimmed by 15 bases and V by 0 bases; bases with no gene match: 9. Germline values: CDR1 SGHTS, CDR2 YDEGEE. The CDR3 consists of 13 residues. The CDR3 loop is CASSLAVAGGGHF. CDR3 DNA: TGTGCCAGCAGCTTGGCCGTGGCAGGGGGTGGGCATTTT.

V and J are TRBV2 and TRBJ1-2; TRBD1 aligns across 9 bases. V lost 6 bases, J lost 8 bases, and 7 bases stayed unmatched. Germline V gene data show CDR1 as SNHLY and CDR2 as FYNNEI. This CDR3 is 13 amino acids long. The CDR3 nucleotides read TGTGCCAGCAGCGCCGGGACAGGGAGAGGCTACACCTTC. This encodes CASSAGTGRGYTF.

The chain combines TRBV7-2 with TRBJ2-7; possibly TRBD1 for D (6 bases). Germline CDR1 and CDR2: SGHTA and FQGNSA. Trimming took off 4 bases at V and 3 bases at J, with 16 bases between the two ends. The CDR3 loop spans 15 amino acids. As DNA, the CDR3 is TGTGCCAGCAGCTCAGGGGCAGCCGGCTTCTACGAGCAGTACTTC. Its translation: CASSSGAAGFYEQYF.

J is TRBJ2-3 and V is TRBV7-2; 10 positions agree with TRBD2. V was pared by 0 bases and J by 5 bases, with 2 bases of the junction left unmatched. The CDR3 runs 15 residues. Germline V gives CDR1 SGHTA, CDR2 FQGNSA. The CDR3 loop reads CASSLAGTSVDTQYF. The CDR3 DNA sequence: TGTGCCAGCAGCTTAGCAGGGACTAGCGTAGATACGCAGTATTTT.

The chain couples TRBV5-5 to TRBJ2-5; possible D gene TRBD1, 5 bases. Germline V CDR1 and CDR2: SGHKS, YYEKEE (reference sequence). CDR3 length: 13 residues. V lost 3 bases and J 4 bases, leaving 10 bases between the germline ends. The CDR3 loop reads CASSSDRGETQYF. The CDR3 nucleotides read TGTGCCAGCAGCTCGGATAGGGGAGAGACCCAGTACTTC.

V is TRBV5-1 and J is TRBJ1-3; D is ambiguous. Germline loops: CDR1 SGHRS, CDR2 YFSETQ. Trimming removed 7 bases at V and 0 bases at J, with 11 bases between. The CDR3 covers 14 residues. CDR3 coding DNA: TGCGCCAGCTCACCCGTCAGCTCTGGAAACACCATATATTTT. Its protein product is CASSPVSSGNTIYF.

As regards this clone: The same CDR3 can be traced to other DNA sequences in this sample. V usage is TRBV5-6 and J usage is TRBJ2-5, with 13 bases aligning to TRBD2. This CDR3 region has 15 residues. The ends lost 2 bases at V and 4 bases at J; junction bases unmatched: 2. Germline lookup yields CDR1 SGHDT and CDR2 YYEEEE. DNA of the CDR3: TGTGCCAGCAGCTTACTAGCGGGGGGGCGAGAGACCCAGTACTTC. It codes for CASSLLAGGRETQYF.

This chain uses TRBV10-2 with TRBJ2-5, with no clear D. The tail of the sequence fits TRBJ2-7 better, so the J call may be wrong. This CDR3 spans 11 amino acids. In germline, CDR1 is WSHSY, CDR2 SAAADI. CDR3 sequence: CASSDLYEQYF. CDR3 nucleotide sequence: TGCGCCAGCAGTGACCTCTACGAGCAGTACTTC.

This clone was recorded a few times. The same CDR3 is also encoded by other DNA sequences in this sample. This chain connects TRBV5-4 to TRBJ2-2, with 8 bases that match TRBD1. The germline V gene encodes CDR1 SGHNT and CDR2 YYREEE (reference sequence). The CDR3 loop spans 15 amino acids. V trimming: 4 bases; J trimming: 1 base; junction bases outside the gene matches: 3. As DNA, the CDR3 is TGTGCCAGCAGCCTCGGACAGGGGAACACCGGGGAGCTGTTTTTT. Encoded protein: CASSLGQGNTGELFF.

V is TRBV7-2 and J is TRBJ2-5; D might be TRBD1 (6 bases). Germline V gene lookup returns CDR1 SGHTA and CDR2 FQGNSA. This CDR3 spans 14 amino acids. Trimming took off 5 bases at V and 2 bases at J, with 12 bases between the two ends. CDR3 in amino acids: CASSQVGAQETQYF. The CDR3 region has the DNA TGTGCCAGCAGCCAGGTGGGGGCTCAAGAGACCCAGTACTTC.

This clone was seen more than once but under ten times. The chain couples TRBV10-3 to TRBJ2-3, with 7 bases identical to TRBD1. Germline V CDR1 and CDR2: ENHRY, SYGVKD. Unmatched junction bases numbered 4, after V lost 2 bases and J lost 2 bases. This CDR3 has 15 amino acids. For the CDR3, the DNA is TGTGCCATCAGTGAGCGGCAGGGGGACACAGATACGCAGTATTTT. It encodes CAISERQGDTDTQYF.

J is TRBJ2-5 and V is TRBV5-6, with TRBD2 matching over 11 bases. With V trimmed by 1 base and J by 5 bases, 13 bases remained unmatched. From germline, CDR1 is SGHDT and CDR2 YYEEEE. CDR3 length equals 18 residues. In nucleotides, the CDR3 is TGTGCCAGCAGCTTGAAGATAGCGGGAGGGGTGAGAGAGGAGACCCAGTACTTC. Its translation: CASSLKIAGGVREETQYF. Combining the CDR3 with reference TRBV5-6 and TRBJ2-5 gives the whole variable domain DAGVTQSPTHLIKTRGQQVTLRCSPKSGHDTVSWYQQALGQGPQFIFQYYEEEERQRGNFPDRFSGHQFPNYSSELNVNALLLGDSALYLCASSLKIAGGVREETQYFGPGTRLLVL.

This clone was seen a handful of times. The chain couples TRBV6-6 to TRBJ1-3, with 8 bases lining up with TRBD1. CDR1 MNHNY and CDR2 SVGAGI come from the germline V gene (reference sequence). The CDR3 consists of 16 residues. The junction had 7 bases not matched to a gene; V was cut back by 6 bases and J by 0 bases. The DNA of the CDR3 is TGTGCCAGCAGCTTCGGGACAGGCAGCTCTGGAAACACCATATATTTT. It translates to CASSFGTGSSGNTIYF.

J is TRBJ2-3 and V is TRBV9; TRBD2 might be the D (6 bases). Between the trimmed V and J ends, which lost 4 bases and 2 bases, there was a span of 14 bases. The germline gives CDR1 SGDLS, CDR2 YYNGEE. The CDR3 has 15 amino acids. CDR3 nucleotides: TGTGCCAGCAGCCAGAGCGGGTACCACACAGATACGCAGTATTTT. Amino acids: CASSQSGYHTDTQYF.

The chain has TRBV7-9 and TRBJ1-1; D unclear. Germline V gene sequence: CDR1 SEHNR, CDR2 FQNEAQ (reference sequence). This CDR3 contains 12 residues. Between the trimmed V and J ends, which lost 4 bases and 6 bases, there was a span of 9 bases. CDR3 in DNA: TGTGCCAGCAGCTCACCGCGGGCTGAAGCTTTCTTT. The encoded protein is CASSSPRAEAFF. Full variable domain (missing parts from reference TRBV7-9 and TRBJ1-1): DTGVSQNPRHKITKRGQNVTFRCDPISEHNRLYWYRQTLGQGPEFLTYFQNEAQLEKSRLLSDRFSAERPKGSFSTLEIQRTEQGDSAMYLCASSSPRAEAFFGQGTRLTVV.